A single TCR beta chain is shown here with its context. This clonotype was seen a few times. No cognate antigen has been identified for it. Per-base quality was not reported, and no clone a single base away is much larger than it. This specimen's treatment or condition label, interpreted: live attenuated yellow fever vaccine strain. PBMCs were isolated from peripheral blood using a standard Ficoll-Paque protocol. CD4 and CD8 T-cell fractions were isolated with Dynabeads CD4 and CD8 positive selection kits. RNA was extracted with TriZol from bulk PBMCs, CD4 and CD8 fractions, and dextramer-positive and dextramer-negative fractions. Sequencing took place on an Illumina NovaSeq 6000. TCR cDNA was synthesized by 5'RACE template switching, through which a universal primer site and unique molecular identifiers were introduced. cDNA synthesis was primed from both the TCR alpha and TCR beta constant segments. Libraries were amplified in two PCR steps, with sample barcodes and sequencing adapters added in the second step. Sequencing of libraries was performed on Illumina HiSeq 2500 (2x100 bp) or NovaSeq (2x150 bp). On the study's bioinformatics: Demultiplexing of reads and collapsing into UMI consensus sequences were performed with MIGEC, and V(D)J alignment was carried out with MiXCR. Vaccine-responding clonotypes were identified with edgeR using replicate PBMC samples, with FDR below 0.01 and a log2 fold change above 5 up to day 15 being required. Each bulk clonotype was labeled CD4 or CD8 based on which sequenced repertoire, CD4 or CD8, contained the clonotype at higher abundance. TCRdb redid the processing of the public reads, applying fastp at Q25 and MiXCR, and retained in-frame beta chains. Merged by CDR3 protein, the rows form single entries marked with the most common genes and DNA. The V and J calls shown here were made by TCRdb, not taken from the authors' results. This sample comprises hundreds of thousands of distinct CDR3 sequences, approximately 12% of them detected only once. The top ten clones comprise 2.5% to 3.5% of the sample.

The sample belongs to a study of T cells after yellow fever vaccination (dated by TCRdb to between 2018 and 2020). A note on the overall study: The SMART-Seq v4 Ultra Low Input RNA kit was used to prepare libraries from fractions with low cell numbers. Bulk TCR alpha and beta repertoires were sequenced longitudinally to track T-cell clones before and after primary and booster YFV17D yellow fever vaccination. Two healthy male donors, one aged 18 to 30 and one aged 30 to 39 years, were included in the cohort. Bulk PBMC replicates and cell subsets were isolated from blood drawn at multiple timepoints before and after both primary and secondary immunization.

The V end loses 0 bases and the J end loses 2 bases, and a stretch of 7 bases separates them. The germline V gene encodes CDR1 SEHNR and CDR2 FQNEAQ (reference sequence). Inclusive of the bounding cysteine and phenylalanine, the CDR3 is 14 residues long. CDR3 DNA only is kept here, 42 bases in frame from base 1. Broader findings and caveats from the paper: Because only a couple of donors were included in the study, the extent to which the findings can be generalized is limited. A small share of clonotypes was detected in both CD4 and CD8 compartments, with the overlap likely arising from convergent recombination. Compared with the primary T-cell response, the secondary T-cell response was faster but weaker, reaching its peak on day 5 rather than on day 15. FACS-sorted repertoires could contain abundant contaminating clonotypes from the bulk population, so computational filtering was required. Most clones expanded after primary vaccination were re-detected after the booster (96% of CD4 and around 88% of CD8), suggesting broad memory maintenance.

This TCR was recovered from a man aged 18 to 29 who received the YFV17D yellow fever vaccine. The material sequenced was CD4+ T cells sorted from PBMCs, taken 15 days after the yellow fever booster vaccination. Rearrangement joined TRBV7-9 to TRBJ1-2; the D gene is possibly TRBD1, with 5 bases matching. The CDR3 reads as follows: CASSLARGNYGYTF. The DNA sequence is as follows: TGTGCCAGCAGCTTAGCGCGGGGGAACTATGGCTACACCTTC.